The source of this T cell receptor beta chain is a study of beta chain features in type 1 diabetes. Overall study results and limits: A greater similarity of naive, central memory and Treg TCRB repertoires was seen among patients than among healthy donors.

Every isolated RNA sample was fully reverse transcribed, so sequencing captured expressed TCRB transcripts. Only in-frame clones appear in the TCRdb table, and some are missing; sequencing was by immunoSEQ multiplex PCR. The data hold some 410,000 clones, with around 10% observed a single time. Regarding this clone: Antigen unknown.

The authors sorted CD4+ naive, central memory, regulatory and stem cell-like memory cells via CD45RO/CCR7/CD25/CD127/CD95/CD27. Trimming shortened V by 2 bases and J by 0 bases, and 7 bases separated the two germline ends. Germline V gene lookup returns CDR1 GTSNPN and CDR2 SVGIG (reference sequence). The CDR3 loop spans 13 amino acids. Sequencing used naive CD4+ T cells from blood. This chain connects TRBV30 to TRBJ1-1, with no clear D. The clonotype originates from a woman in her late teens or twenties in good health. CDR3 coding DNA: TGTGCCTGGAGTTACGTCCTGAACACTGAAGCTTTCTTT. Its protein is CAWSYVLNTEAFF.